This TCR beta chain was identified in a study of T cells in Graves' hyperthyroidism and ophthalmopathy. Whole-study findings and limits: Ophthalmopathy, which appeared later, was predicted by the model a median 6.5 months before onset. Most clonotypes that expanded in the thyroid above 0.001 also showed up in blood.

Of note for this clonotype: As yet, its antigen is unknown.

Uncontrolled infection, other autoimmune disease, pregnancy or lactation barred patients from enrollment. Diagnoses were established using clinical symptoms, serum thyroxine and TRAb, thyroid ultrasound and orbital computed tomography. CDR3 length equals 18 residues. CDR1 is KGHSH and CDR2 is LQKENI in the germline V gene. The V and J ends lost 3 bases and 2 bases, in that order; junction bases with no gene match: 8. Authors of the study amplified TCR beta CDR3 regions from RNA transcripts. The HTBI primer set drove a first-round RT-PCR of the TCR CDR3. TCRdb analysed the multiplex PCR reads with MiXCR anew, one entry per CDR3 protein. The table has about 510,000 distinct CDR3 sequences, about 14% seen once.

The TCR was taken from a woman in her forties with Graves' hyperthyroidism. V and J are TRBV18 and TRBJ1-3; TRBD1 matches 12 bases. Sequencing input: blood. CDR3 protein: CASSPGQGAKEPGNTIYF. DNA of the CDR3: TGTGCCAGCTCACCGGGACAGGGGGCCAAGGAACCTGGAAACACCATATATTTT.